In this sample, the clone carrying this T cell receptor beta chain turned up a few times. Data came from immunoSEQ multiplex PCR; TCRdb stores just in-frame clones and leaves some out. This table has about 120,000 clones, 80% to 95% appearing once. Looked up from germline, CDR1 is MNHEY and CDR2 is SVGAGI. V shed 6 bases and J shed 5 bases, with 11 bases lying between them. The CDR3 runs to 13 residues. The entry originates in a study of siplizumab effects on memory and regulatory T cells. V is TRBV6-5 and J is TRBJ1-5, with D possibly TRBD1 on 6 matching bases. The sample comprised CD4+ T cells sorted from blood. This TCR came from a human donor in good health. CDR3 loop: CASRRTEDQPQHF. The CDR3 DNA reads TGTGCCAGCAGACGGACAGAGGATCAGCCCCAGCATTTT.